This T cell receptor beta chain originates from a study of beta chain features in type 1 diabetes. Germline V gene sequence: CDR1 SGHTA, CDR2 FQGNSA. The CDR3 has 15 amino acids. With 4 bases removed from V and 2 bases from J, the gap between germline ends came to 12 bases. General study points: All four CD4+ subsets of Type 1 diabetes patients contained TCRB CDR3s that were moderately but significantly shorter.

Sequenced material consisted of expressed TCRB transcripts (all of the isolated RNA was reverse transcribed). Sequenced by immunoSEQ multiplex PCR; TCRdb stores in-frame clones only, minus some. The sample consists of about 740,000 clones, roughly an eighth of them appearing once. Concerning this clone itself: As yet, its antigen is unknown.

Source material: naive CD4+ T cells from blood. V is TRBV7-2 and J is TRBJ2-1; D perhaps matches TRBD1 (5 bases). The receptor comes from a man aged 18 to 30 with type 1 diabetes. The CDR3 protein is CASSSTGTTYNEQFF. The CDR3 DNA is TGTGCCAGCAGCTCCACAGGAACCACCTACAATGAGCAGTTCTTC.